The source of this T cell receptor (beta chain) is a study of blood T cell repertoires in COVID-19. Study-wide background: PBMCs, B-cell-depleted T cells, or T cells provided the cDNA or gDNA that made up the material.

Repertoires were generated with immunoSEQ multiplex PCR, while TCRdb's copy carries only in-frame clones and drops some. The sample has about 130,000 clones; about 80% are singletons. The V end was cut by 0 bases, the J end by 1 base, with 17 bases between. Germline CDR1 is LGHDT and CDR2 is YNNKEL (reference sequence). The CDR3 consists of 18 residues. The TCR sequence derives from a man in his forties or fifties with active or convalescent COVID-19. The rearrangement links TRBV3-1 (or the pseudogene TRBV3-2) to TRBJ2-3, with unresolved D. The sample consisted of peripheral blood. DNA of the CDR3: TGTGCCAGCAGCCAAGATTGGCCCAGCGCCACTCGCACAGATACGCAGTATTTT. Translated: CASSQDWPSATRTDTQYF.